This T cell receptor (beta chain) was captured by sequencing in a study of Graves' ophthalmopathy and Graves' hyperthyroidism. For the study at large: Specimen type is peripheral blood, obtained at initial diagnosis before any treatment.

This clonotype was counted ten times or more. The antigen is undetermined. The V segment lost 4 bases and the J segment 3 bases; nucleotides outside the gene matches: 2. This CDR3 spans 13 amino acids. CDR1 and CDR2 (germline): ENHRY, SYGVKD. TCR beta CDR3 regions were amplified from RNA transcripts. HTBI-primed RT-PCR formed the first round, and a multiplex PCR formed the second. TCRdb independently ran MiXCR on the multiplex PCR reads; one entry per CDR3 protein. The table lists about 180,000 distinct CDR3 sequences, approximately 38% of them singletons, with roughly 5.2% in the top ten. Whole-study results and caveats: Discrimination between ophthalmopathy and stable hyperthyroidism by a 13-signature model showed roughly 88% sensitivity and about 81% specificity.

This TCR was recovered from a woman between 40 and 50 years old with Graves' ophthalmopathy. The rearrangement links TRBV10-3 to TRBJ1-2; TRBD1 agrees at 7 bases. The sequenced sample consisted of peripheral blood. CDR3 protein: CAISVDRDYGYTF. CDR3 bases: TGTGCCATCAGTGTCGACAGGGACTATGGCTACACCTTC.